The 22 T cell receptor beta chains listed next were all sequenced from one sample in a study of identical twins. TCRdb independently ran MiXCR on the 5' RACE reads; one entry per CDR3 protein. The sample includes about 570,000 distinct CDR3 sequences, 9.5% to 10% of them seen just once. This sample was shared with a second study, whose subject was yellow fever vaccine responses in identical twins.

The material sequenced was PBMCs. All receptors come from a woman aged 18-30 years in good health.

The CDR3 DNA follows: TGTGCCAGCAGTTTATCGCCAGGGGGCCACGAGCAGTACTTC. Protein sequence: CASSLSPGGHEQYF. The rearrangement links TRBV27 to TRBJ2-7, with 8 bases matching TRBD1. Losses at the gene ends were 0 bases for V and 5 bases for J; bases not matched to a gene: 3. The CDR3 runs to 14 residues. From germline, CDR1 is MNHEY and CDR2 SMNVEV (reference sequence).

With respect to this clonotype: It may be a read error: a sequence one base away is much more abundant. The V and J genes are TRBV7-8 and TRBJ2-1; TRBD2 aligns across 13 bases. This CDR3 is built from 15 residues. The V segment lost 4 bases and the J segment 8 bases; nucleotides outside the gene matches: 5. The germline V gene has CDR1 SGHVS and CDR2 FQNEAQ. CDR3 sequence reads: CASSWTSGSWDEQFF. The DNA of the CDR3 is TGTGCCAGCAGCTGGACTAGCGGGAGTTGGGATGAGCAGTTCTTC.

This clonotype was seen ten or more times. The V and J genes are TRBV12-3 or TRBV12-4 and TRBJ1-5; D unclear. Trimming cost V 3 bases and J 2 bases, with 14 bases left between them. The CDR3 is 16 amino acids. The CDR3 is CASSLIGRKGNQPQHF. CDR3 bases: TGTGCCAGCAGTTTGATCGGGAGAAAGGGCAATCAGCCCCAGCATTTT.

This clonotype appeared a few times. The J gene is TRBJ1-2, the V gene TRBV6-1; TRBD1 matches 7 bases. The CDR3 covers 15 residues. The V gene end was trimmed by 6 bases and the J gene end by 3 bases; junction bases not matched to a gene: 10. Germline values: CDR1 MNHNS, CDR2 SASEGT. CDR3 sequence reads: CASSPLSGTDYGYTF. The CDR3, as DNA: TGTGCCAGCAGCCCTCTCTCCGGGACAGACTATGGCTACACCTTC.

Comment on this clonotype: This sequence may be a read error, since a much larger clone differs from it by one base. This chain's CDR3 is CSVESIGHERGEQYF. CDR3 DNA: TGCAGCGTTGAGTCGATCGGACACGAGCGTGGCGAGCAGTACTTC. The chain carries TRBV29-1 and TRBJ2-7, with D maybe TRBD1 (5 bases). The CDR3 spans 15 residues. Germline V lookup: CDR1 SQVTM, CDR2 ANQGSEA. Trimming took 3 bases from V and 6 from J, leaving 21 bases between them.

This clonotype came up many times. This rearrangement joins TRBV2 to TRBJ2-1; 8 positions agree with TRBD2. The ends lost 7 bases at V and 4 bases at J; junction bases unmatched: 3. The CDR3 length is 13 residues. In germline, CDR1 is SNHLY, CDR2 FYNNEI. The CDR3 loop is CASIAGNYNEQFF. CDR3 sequence (DNA): TGTGCCAGCATAGCGGGGAATTACAATGAGCAGTTCTTC.

V gene TRBV2 combines with J gene TRBJ2-7, with 7 bases aligning to TRBD1. This CDR3 is 13 amino acids long. The germline V gene encodes CDR1 SNHLY and CDR2 FYNNEI. The V segment lost 5 bases and the J segment 5 bases; nucleotides outside the gene matches: 6. The CDR3 protein is CASSSGGEDEQYF. Here the CDR3 DNA reads TGTGCCAGCAGTTCAGGGGGTGAGGACGAGCAGTACTTC.

As concerns this clonotype: A read error may be the cause here, since a much bigger clone is one base away. The chain links TRBV7-9 to TRBJ2-1; a weak D match, TRBD2 (6 bases). The CDR3 contains 15 residues. Germline CDR1 SEHNR, CDR2 FQNEAQ (reference sequence). The CDR3 DNA follows: TGTGCCAGCAGCTTAGGTAGCGGAGCCTACAGTGAGCAGTTCTTC. Its translation is CASSLGSGAYSEQFF.

The chain uses TRBV7-9 and TRBJ2-7; D is unclear. Trimming cost V 5 bases and J 3 bases, with 8 bases left between them. The CDR3 loop spans 12 amino acids. In germline, CDR1 is SEHNR, CDR2 FQNEAQ (reference sequence). CDR3 in amino acids: CASSPTIYEQYF. Here the CDR3 DNA reads TGTGCCAGCAGCCCCACGATCTACGAGCAGTACTTC.

The chain links TRBV30 to TRBJ2-1; D is ambiguous. Germline loops: CDR1 GTSNPN, CDR2 SVGIG (reference sequence). The CDR3 is 13 residues long. V lost 4 bases, J lost 0 bases, and 7 bases lay in between. This chain's CDR3 is CAWTPSSYNEQFF. The DNA for the CDR3 is TGTGCCTGGACACCGAGCTCCTACAATGAGCAGTTCTTC.

This clonotype has a count of ten or more. The rearrangement joins TRBV6-5 to TRBJ2-7; no clear D. The V gene lost 0 bases and the J gene lost 0 bases, with 3 bases spanning the gap. The CDR3 sequence is 13 residues long. Germline CDR1 and CDR2: MNHEY and SVGAGI. DNA for the CDR3: TGTGCCAGCAGTTACTCGAGCTCCTACGAGCAGTACTTC. This gives the protein CASSYSSSYEQYF.

V is TRBV6-5 and J is TRBJ2-3; D may be TRBD2 (6 bases). The germline V and J ends were trimmed by 5 bases and 2 bases, with 14 bases remaining between them. Germline CDR1 and CDR2: MNHEY and SVGAGI. The length of the CDR3 is 15 residues. The CDR3 DNA reads TGTGCCAGCAGTCAACTCGGGGGTCCCACAGATACGCAGTATTTT. This sequence encodes CASSQLGGPTDTQYF.

This clonotype occurred many times. The genes are TRBV5-1 and TRBJ2-3, with 12 positions matching TRBD2. The junction had 4 bases not matched to a gene; V was cut back by 7 bases and J by 1 base. The CDR3 is 15 residues long. The V gene's germline CDR1 is SGHRS and CDR2 YFSETQ. Here the CDR3 DNA reads TGCGCCAGCGGAAGGACTAGCGGGGGCACAGATACGCAGTATTTT. It is translated as CASGRTSGGTDTQYF.

This clonotype was seen repeatedly, ten times or more. The CDR3 bases are TGTGCCAGCAGCTTGTACAGGGTTGGCGAGACCCAGTACTTC. Translation: CASSLYRVGETQYF. This chain links TRBV5-4 with TRBJ2-5; tentative D call: TRBD1 (6 bases). CDR1 and CDR2 from the germline V gene are SGHNT and YYREEE (reference sequence). The CDR3 length is 14 residues. V gave up 1 base and J gave up 5 bases, with 12 bases separating them.

The J gene is TRBJ2-3, the V gene TRBV2; D is perhaps TRBD1 or TRBD2 (5 bases each). With 8 bases removed from V and 2 bases from J, the gap between germline ends came to 17 bases. This CDR3 comprises 15 residues. Germline-derived CDR1 and CDR2 are SNHLY and FYNNEI. Here the CDR3 DNA reads TGTGCCAGCTGCGTAGGGACCCGCCTCACAGATACGCAGTATTTT. Protein product: CASCVGTRLTDTQYF. The variable domain in full, completed from reference TRBV2 and TRBJ2-3, reads EPEVTQTPSHQVTQMGQEVILRCVPISNHLYFYWYRQILGQKVEFLVSFYNNEISEKSEIFDDQFSVERPDGSNFTLKIRSTKLEDSAMYFCASCVGTRLTDTQYFGPGTRLTVL.

This chain links TRBV4-3 with TRBJ2-5; D is uncertain. CDR3 length equals 15 residues. V was clipped by 1 base and J by 5 bases, with 14 bases between them. The V gene's germline CDR1 is LGHNA and CDR2 YSLEER. In DNA, the CDR3 is TGCGCCAGCAGCCAAGTGGTGGCAACCGGGGAGACCCAGTACTTC. This translates into CASSQVVATGETQYF.

The chain combines TRBV5-1 with TRBJ2-1, with 14 bases lining up with TRBD2. J gave up 2 bases and V 7 bases, and 8 bases lay outside the gene matches. The CDR3 is made up of 17 amino acids. From germline, CDR1 is SGHRS and CDR2 YFSETQ. The CDR3 protein is CASGPTSGGVAYNEQFF. CDR3 DNA: TGCGCCAGCGGACCGACTAGCGGGGGGGTCGCCTACAATGAGCAGTTCTTC. Complete variable domain (other parts from reference TRBV5-1 and TRBJ2-1): KAGVTQTPRYLIKTRGQQVTLSCSPISGHRSVSWYQQTPGQGLQFLFEYFSETQRNKGNFPGRFSGRQFSNSRSEMNVSTLELGDSALYLCASGPTSGGVAYNEQFFGPGTRLTVL.

This clonotype was observed a few times. The chain joins TRBV7-6 to TRBJ2-7, with D possibly being TRBD2 (5 bases). Germline CDR1 and CDR2: SGHVS and FNYEAQ. The CDR3 has 14 residues. V was shortened by 4 bases and J by 3 bases, with 13 bases between the two germline ends. CDR3 protein: CASSSGSGHYEQYF. As DNA, the CDR3 is TGTGCCAGCAGCTCGGGGTCGGGCCACTACGAGCAGTACTTC.

The chain is built from TRBV3-1 and TRBJ2-3, with 12 bases aligning to TRBD2. This CDR3 is 17 amino acids long. CDR1 is LGHDT, CDR2 YNNKEL, per germline (reference sequence). The junction had 8 bases not matched to a gene; V was cut back by 1 base and J by 6 bases. CDR3 DNA: TGTGCCAGCAGCCAAGTCCTAGCGGGGGGGCCATGGGATACGCAGTATTTT. Translation gives CASSQVLAGGPWDTQYF.

This clonotype was counted at least ten times. The chain is built from TRBV7-6 and TRBJ2-5; D unresolved. Germline loops: CDR1 SGHVS, CDR2 FNYEAQ. Trimming removed 4 bases at V and 2 bases at J, with 14 bases between. The CDR3 runs to 15 residues. The CDR3 loop reads CASSSTILPQETQYF. As DNA, the CDR3 is TGTGCCAGCAGCTCCACCATTCTCCCTCAAGAGACCCAGTACTTC.

In this sample, this clonotype turned up a few times. The gene calls are TRBV7-2 and TRBJ2-5; D is ambiguous. The CDR3 has 11 residues. The ends were cut back, 4 bases at V and 5 bases at J, with 5 bases in the middle. The germline V gene has CDR1 SGHTA and CDR2 FQGNSA. The CDR3 bases are TGTGCCAGCAGCTGGACGGAGACCCAGTACTTC. Residues: CASSWTETQYF.

This clonotype was seen a handful of times. V is TRBV4-1 and J is TRBJ2-7; 10 nucleotides match TRBD2. CDR3 size: 15 residues. Germline CDR1 reads MGHRA; CDR2 reads YSYEKL. Trimming at V came to 5 bases and at J to 7 bases, leaving 11 bases not matched to a gene. In nucleotides, the CDR3 is TGCGCCAGCAGCACTCCTAGCGGGAGCCTTCTGGAGCAGTACTTC. This sequence encodes CASSTPSGSLLEQYF.